These 32 T cell receptor beta chains share one sample of origin, sequenced in a study of shared clonotypes between healthy human individuals. Method: immunoSEQ multiplex PCR; TCRdb's copy keeps in-frame clones and lacks some. The sample contains approximately 2,000,000 clones, 93% of which appear only once. CD8 cells classed as naive were CD45RO-negative and positively selected for CCR7, excluding terminally differentiated effector memory CD45RA+ cells. Specimen: naive CD8+ T cells from PBMCs. The receptor set was obtained from a man younger than 35 in good health. Some clones in this sample may be carry-over from other donors' samples.

The CDR3 DNA reads TGTGCCAGCTCCCCCGGGGACAGGGGAGGAGAGACCCAGTACTTC. Protein sequence: CASSPGDRGGETQYF. The chain recombines TRBV27 with TRBJ2-5, with 10 bases lining up with TRBD1. In germline, CDR1 is MNHEY, CDR2 SMNVEV (reference sequence). CDR3 length: 15 amino acids. Trimming removed 8 bases from V and 4 bases from J; junction bases left unmatched: 10.

The chain recombines TRBV9 with TRBJ2-1, with no clear D. CDR1 is SGDLS and CDR2 is YYNGEE in the germline V gene. This CDR3 comprises 16 residues. V was clipped by 0 bases and J by 3 bases, with 13 bases between them. The CDR3 loop reads CASSVGPPRDYNEQFF. CDR3 sequence (DNA): TGTGCCAGCAGCGTAGGACCCCCTAGGGACTACAATGAGCAGTTCTTC.

The V gene is TRBV7-3, the J gene TRBJ2-1; 9 bases map to TRBD2. Per the germline V gene, CDR1 is SGHTA and CDR2 is FQGTGA. The CDR3 loop spans 13 amino acids. With V trimmed by 5 bases and J by 8 bases, 4 bases remained unmatched. As DNA, the CDR3 is TGTGCCAGCAGCACTTTAGCGGGAGATGAGCAGTTCTTC. Its protein is CASSTLAGDEQFF. Using reference TRBV7-3 and TRBJ2-1 for the parts outside the CDR3, the full variable domain is GAGVSQTPSNKVTEKGKYVELRCDPISGHTALYWYRQSLGQGPEFLIYFQGTGAADDSGLPNDRFFAVRPEGSVSTLKIQRTERGDSAVYLCASSTLAGDEQFFGPGTRLTVL.

This clone was seen only once. This chain connects TRBV7-2 to TRBJ2-4; D might be TRBD1 (6 bases). The CDR3 consists of 18 residues. The germline V gene has CDR1 SGHTA and CDR2 FQGNSA. V lost 5 bases and J lost 0, with 20 bases in between. The CDR3 sequence: CASSPRGQTVLAKNIQYF. CDR3 coding DNA: TGTGCCAGCAGCCCCAGAGGACAGACAGTTCTAGCCAAAAACATTCAGTACTTC. The full variable domain, in which reference TRBV7-2 and TRBJ2-4 provide the parts outside the CDR3, is GAGVSQSPSNKVTEKGKDVELRCDPISGHTALYWYRQSLGQGLEFLIYFQGNSAPDKSGLPSDRFSAERTGGSVSTLTIQRTQQEDSAVYLCASSPRGQTVLAKNIQYFGAGTRLSVL.

With regard to this clone: Other DNA sequences in this sample translate to the same CDR3. The genes are TRBV6-5 and TRBJ2-1; D may correspond to TRBD1 or TRBD2 (5 bases each). Germline V gene data show CDR1 as MNHEY and CDR2 as SVGAGI. With 0 bases removed from V and 7 bases from J, the gap between germline ends came to 10 bases. The CDR3 has 14 amino acids. CDR3 nucleotide sequence: TGTGCCAGCAGTTACTCGAGGGGTCGGAATGAGCAGTTCTTC. Amino acids: CASSYSRGRNEQFF.

V is TRBV9 and J is TRBJ2-1, with 9 bases that match TRBD2. Germline-derived CDR1 and CDR2 are SGDLS and YYNGEE. The CDR3 contains 15 residues. Trimming removed 0 bases from V and 8 bases from J; junction bases left unmatched: 6. In DNA form, the CDR3 reads TGTGCCAGCAGCGTAGTCGGTAGCGGGAGCCATGAGCAGTTCTTC. This encodes CASSVVGSGSHEQFF.

This clone was detected only once. The chain joins TRBV7-6 to TRBJ2-3, with TRBD2 identical over 9 bases. V gave up 1 base and J gave up 2 bases; unmatched junction bases: 7. CDR1 and CDR2 (germline): SGHVS, FNYEAQ. CDR3 length equals 17 residues. CDR3 in DNA: TGTGCCAGCAGCTTAGGAACAGCGGGGGGACTCACAGATACGCAGTATTTT. Amino acids: CASSLGTAGGLTDTQYF. Using reference TRBV7-6 and TRBJ2-3 for the parts outside the CDR3, the full variable domain is GAGVSQSPRYKVTKRGQDVALRCDPISGHVSLYWYRQALGQGPEFLTYFNYEAQQDKSGLPNDRFSAERPEGSISTLTIQRTEQRDSAMYRCASSLGTAGGLTDTQYFGPGTRLTVL.

This chain connects TRBV14 to TRBJ2-3; D is possibly TRBD1 or TRBD2 (6 bases each). V lost 1 base and J lost 5, with 16 bases in between. The CDR3 runs 16 residues. Germline CDR1 is SGHDN and CDR2 is FVKESK. CDR3 sequence reads: CASSQGEGGPGDTQYF. Written as DNA, the CDR3 is TGTGCCAGCAGCCAAGGAGAGGGGGGCCCCGGAGATACGCAGTATTTT. Based on the CDR3 plus reference TRBV14 and TRBJ2-3, the full variable domain is EAGVTQFPSHSVIEKGQTVTLRCDPISGHDNLYWYRRVMGKEIKFLLHFVKESKQDESGMPNNRFLAERTGGTYSTLKVQPAELEDSGVYFCASSQGEGGPGDTQYFGPGTRLTVL.

The V call is TRBV28, the J call TRBJ2-3; D unresolved. Trimming left V 3 bases short and J 1 base short, with 8 bases between. Germline V lookup: CDR1 MDHEN, CDR2 SYDVKM. The CDR3 loop spans 14 amino acids. CDR3 nucleotide sequence: TGTGCCAGCAGTTTGCTGGAGCGCACAGATACGCAGTATTTT. Amino acids: CASSLLERTDTQYF.

Remarks on this clone: Other DNA sequences from this sample encode an identical CDR3 as well. The chain links TRBV27 to TRBJ1-5; the D is unclear. Germline V gene lookup returns CDR1 MNHEY and CDR2 SMNVEV (reference sequence). Trimming left V 2 bases short and J 0 bases short, with 8 bases between. This CDR3 contains 15 residues. The CDR3 loop is CASSLLGSSNQPQHF. For the CDR3, the DNA is TGTGCCAGCAGTTTACTGGGATCTAGCAATCAGCCCCAGCATTTT.

CDR3 sequence: CASSLAHEQYF. In DNA form, the CDR3 reads TGTGCCAGCAGCTTGGCCCACGAGCAGTACTTC. The J gene is TRBJ2-7, the V gene TRBV5-6; D is unresolved. V lost 0 bases and J lost 5, with 3 bases in between. Germline V lookup: CDR1 SGHDT, CDR2 YYEEEE. The CDR3 consists of 11 residues.

The chain couples TRBV5-6 to TRBJ2-2; D is unresolved. V lost 4 bases to trimming and J lost 6 bases, with 7 bases between them. The CDR3 spans 12 residues. The V gene's germline CDR1 is SGHDT and CDR2 YYEEEE. CDR3 in amino acids: CASSPSAGELFF. Written as DNA, the CDR3 is TGTGCCAGCAGCCCTTCCGCCGGGGAGCTGTTTTTT.

V and J are TRBV4-1 and TRBJ2-1, with 11 positions matching TRBD2. This CDR3 is built from 17 residues. The trim removed 4 bases at V and 4 bases at J, leaving 9 bases unmatched. Germline values: CDR1 MGHRA, CDR2 YSYEKL. CDR3 loop: CASSPSPTSGVYNEQFF. CDR3 DNA sequence: TGCGCCAGCAGCCCTTCACCGACTAGCGGGGTATACAATGAGCAGTTCTTC.

CDR3 region: CASSPRLAGPADTQYF. The CDR3 region has the DNA TGTGCCAGCAGCCCTCGACTAGCGGGACCGGCAGATACGCAGTATTTT. The J gene is TRBJ2-3, the V gene TRBV9, with 11 bases fitting TRBD2. Losses at the gene ends were 4 bases for V and 4 bases for J; bases not matched to a gene: 8. This CDR3 contains 16 residues. Looked up from germline, CDR1 is SGDLS and CDR2 is YYNGEE.

This sequence joins TRBV4-1 and TRBJ2-7; either TRBD1 or TRBD2 may supply D (6 bases each). With 2 bases removed from V and 3 bases from J, the gap between germline ends came to 20 bases. The germline V gene encodes CDR1 MGHRA and CDR2 YSYEKL. This CDR3 is 17 amino acids long. The CDR3 DNA reads TGCGCCAGCAGCCAAACCGGGGGCGGACTAAATCGCTACGAGCAGTACTTC. Its protein is CASSQTGGGLNRYEQYF.

The chain carries TRBV5-6 and TRBJ2-3; a weak D match, TRBD1 (5 bases). CDR3 length: 13 amino acids. V gave up 5 bases and J gave up 6 bases, with 13 bases separating them. From germline, CDR1 is SGHDT and CDR2 YYEEEE. Here the CDR3 reads CASSPPTADTQYF. The CDR3 DNA follows: TGTGCCAGCAGTCCGCCGACAGCCGATACGCAGTATTTT.

The chain uses TRBV29-1 and TRBJ1-1, with TRBD1 matching over 7 bases. The CDR3 covers 14 residues. V shed 6 bases and J 1 base; nucleotides not matched to a gene: 8. Germline V lookup: CDR1 SQVTM, CDR2 ANQGSEA. The CDR3: CSVPGQPKNTEAFF. The CDR3 region has the DNA TGCAGCGTCCCGGGACAGCCTAAGAACACTGAAGCTTTCTTT.

Points on this clone: Other DNA sequences in this sample translate to the same CDR3. The chain has TRBV25-1 and TRBJ2-6, with 7 bases that match TRBD1. The germline V gene encodes CDR1 MGHDK and CDR2 SYGVNS. The CDR3 has 15 residues. The V and J ends lost 6 bases and 4 bases, in that order; junction bases with no gene match: 6. The CDR3 nucleotides read TGTGCCAGCAGCGACAGGGTTTCCGGGGCCAACGTCCTGACTTTC. The encoded protein is CASSDRVSGANVLTF.

The chain carries TRBV4-2 and TRBJ2-7, with D maybe TRBD1 (5 bases). Per the germline V gene, CDR1 is LGHNA and CDR2 is YNFKEQ. The CDR3 covers 16 residues. The ends were cut back, 0 bases at V and 1 base at J, with 13 bases in the middle. CDR3 loop: CASSQDATGESYEQYF. The CDR3 nucleotides are TGTGCCAGCAGCCAAGATGCAACAGGTGAATCCTACGAGCAGTACTTC.

CDR3 residues: CASSNGPLRLFF. The CDR3 nucleotides are TGTGCCAGCAGTAACGGACCGTTAAGACTGTTTTTT. The rearrangement joins TRBV2 to TRBJ1-4; D call uncertain. The CDR3 has 12 amino acids. From germline, CDR1 is SNHLY and CDR2 FYNNEI. V was trimmed by 5 bases and J by 13 bases, leaving 14 bases between them.

V usage is TRBV27 and J usage is TRBJ2-1; 14 positions agree with TRBD2. With 1 base clipped from V and 9 bases from J, the junction kept 8 bases outside the gene matches. The CDR3 sequence is 17 residues long. Germline V gene lookup returns CDR1 MNHEY and CDR2 SMNVEV (reference sequence). The CDR3 DNA reads as TGTGCCAGCAGTTTATTAGGGACTAGCGGGAGAAATGTTGAGCAGTTCTTC. Its protein is CASSLLGTSGRNVEQFF.

The V and J genes are TRBV13 and TRBJ2-1; D assignment may be TRBD1 or TRBD2 (6 bases each). Trimming took off 5 bases at V and 10 bases at J, with 15 bases between the two ends. This CDR3 is 13 amino acids long. Germline V gives CDR1 PRHDT, CDR2 FYEKMQ (reference sequence). CDR3 coding DNA: TGTGCCAGCAGCCAGGGGACTCCCCAAGAGCAGTTCTTC. Protein product: CASSQGTPQEQFF.

CDR3 nucleotides: TGTGCCAGCAGCCGCCGGGCTTCCACCGGGGAGCTGTTTTTT. Protein sequence: CASSRRASTGELFF. The J gene is TRBJ2-2, the V gene TRBV27; D unclear. V was cut by 6 bases and J by 4 bases, with 12 bases left in between. This CDR3 contains 14 residues. Germline V gene sequence: CDR1 MNHEY, CDR2 SMNVEV (reference sequence).

The genes are TRBV7-9 and TRBJ2-7; a possible D gene is TRBD2 (5 bases). This CDR3 comprises 13 residues. Trimming took 5 bases from V and 3 from J, leaving 11 bases between them. Germline CDR1 SEHNR, CDR2 FQNEAQ (reference sequence). The CDR3 is CASSPSRGYEQYF. The CDR3 coding sequence is TGTGCCAGCAGCCCTAGCCGGGGCTACGAGCAGTACTTC. Full variable domain (missing parts from reference TRBV7-9 and TRBJ2-7): DTGVSQNPRHKITKRGQNVTFRCDPISEHNRLYWYRQTLGQGPEFLTYFQNEAQLEKSRLLSDRFSAERPKGSFSTLEIQRTEQGDSAMYLCASSPSRGYEQYFGPGTRLTVT.

The genes are TRBV6-4 and TRBJ1-3; the D gene is possibly TRBD1 (6 bases). V was clipped by 3 bases and J by 4 bases, with 13 bases between them. Per germline, CDR1 MRHNA and CDR2 SNTAGT. The CDR3 has 15 residues. The DNA of the CDR3 is TGTGCCAGCAGTGATACAGGGAGATCGGGAAACACCATATATTTT. Translating it yields CASSDTGRSGNTIYF.

The V gene is TRBV5-1, the J gene TRBJ2-3, with 8 nucleotides matching TRBD2. Germline-derived CDR1 and CDR2 are SGHRS and YFSETQ. Trimming took 4 bases from V and 7 from J; bases not matched to a gene: 8. There are 14 residues in the CDR3. DNA for the CDR3: TGCGCCAGCAGCGTTACGGGAGGGCATCATACGCAGTATTTT. It translates to CASSVTGGHHTQYF.

J is TRBJ2-1 and V is TRBV6-1; 7 nucleotides agree with TRBD2. The length of the CDR3 is 16 residues. Germline-derived CDR1 and CDR2 are MNHNS and SASEGT. The V and J ends lost 1 base and 2 bases, in that order; junction bases with no gene match: 5. The CDR3 region has the DNA TGTGCCAGCAGTGAAGGCCCTAGCGGAGCCTACAATGAGCAGTTCTTC. It encodes CASSEGPSGAYNEQFF.

This clone has just a few counts. This sequence may be a read error, since a much larger clone differs from it by one base. The sample carries other DNA sequences with the same CDR3. The chain has TRBV7-6 and TRBJ2-2, with D uncertain. Deletions cut 3 bases from V and 5 bases from J, with 1 base between. CDR3 size: 11 residues. Looked up from germline, CDR1 is SGHVS and CDR2 is FNYEAQ. The CDR3 loop is CASSLTGELFF. The CDR3 DNA is TGTGCCAGCAGCTTGACCGGGGAGCTGTTTTTT. Full variable domain (rest looked up from reference TRBV7-6 and TRBJ2-2): GAGVSQSPRYKVTKRGQDVALRCDPISGHVSLYWYRQALGQGPEFLTYFNYEAQQDKSGLPNDRFSAERPEGSISTLTIQRTEQRDSAMYRCASSLTGELFFGEGSRLTVL.

This clone occurred once. V usage is TRBV27 and J usage is TRBJ2-1; 8 positions agree with TRBD1. Germline CDR1 and CDR2: MNHEY and SMNVEV (reference sequence). This CDR3 region has 15 residues. The ends lost 5 bases at V and 4 bases at J; junction bases unmatched: 7. The DNA for the CDR3 is TGTGCCAGCAGTGTCCGGCAGGGGGCGTACAATGAGCAGTTCTTC. Its translation: CASSVRQGAYNEQFF.

This rearrangement joins TRBV28 to TRBJ2-7; D is unclear. CDR1 is MDHEN, CDR2 SYDVKM, per germline. The CDR3 is made up of 15 amino acids. Deletions cut 5 bases from V and 3 bases from J, with 17 bases between. DNA for the CDR3: TGTGCCAGCAGTCCGACGACTGGGATCAACTACGAGCAGTACTTC. Translated, it gives CASSPTTGINYEQYF.

This sequence joins TRBV19 and TRBJ1-2; 7 bases line up with TRBD1. The CDR3 has 14 amino acids. Germline CDR1 and CDR2: LNHDA and SQIVND (reference sequence). V was pared by 4 bases and J by 3 bases, with 5 bases of the junction left unmatched. The CDR3 bases are TGTGCCAGTAGTAGCCAAGGGGGCTACTATGGCTACACCTTC. Protein sequence: CASSSQGGYYGYTF.

The J gene is TRBJ2-7, the V gene TRBV27, with TRBD1 identical over 9 bases. V shed 7 bases, J shed 4 bases, and the junction held 11 bases outside the gene matches. The CDR3 covers 15 residues. CDR1 and CDR2 from the germline V gene are MNHEY and SMNVEV (reference sequence). CDR3 residues: CASIPRGTGFYEQYF. For the CDR3, the DNA is TGTGCCAGCATCCCGAGGGGGACAGGGTTTTACGAGCAGTACTTC.